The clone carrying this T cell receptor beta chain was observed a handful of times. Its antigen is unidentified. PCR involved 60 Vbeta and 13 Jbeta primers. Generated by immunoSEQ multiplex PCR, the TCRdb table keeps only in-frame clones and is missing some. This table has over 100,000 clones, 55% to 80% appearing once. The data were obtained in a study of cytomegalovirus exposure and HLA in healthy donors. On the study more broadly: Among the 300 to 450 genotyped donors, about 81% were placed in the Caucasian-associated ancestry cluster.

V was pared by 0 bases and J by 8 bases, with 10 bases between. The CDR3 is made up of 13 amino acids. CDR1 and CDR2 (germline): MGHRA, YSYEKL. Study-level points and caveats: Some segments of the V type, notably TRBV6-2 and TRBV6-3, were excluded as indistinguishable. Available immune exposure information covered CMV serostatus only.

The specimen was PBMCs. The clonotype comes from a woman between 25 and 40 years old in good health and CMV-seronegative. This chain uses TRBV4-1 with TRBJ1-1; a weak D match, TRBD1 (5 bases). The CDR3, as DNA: TGCGCCAGCAGCCAAGATTTTCACAGGGAAGCTTTCTTT. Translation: CASSQDFHREAFF.